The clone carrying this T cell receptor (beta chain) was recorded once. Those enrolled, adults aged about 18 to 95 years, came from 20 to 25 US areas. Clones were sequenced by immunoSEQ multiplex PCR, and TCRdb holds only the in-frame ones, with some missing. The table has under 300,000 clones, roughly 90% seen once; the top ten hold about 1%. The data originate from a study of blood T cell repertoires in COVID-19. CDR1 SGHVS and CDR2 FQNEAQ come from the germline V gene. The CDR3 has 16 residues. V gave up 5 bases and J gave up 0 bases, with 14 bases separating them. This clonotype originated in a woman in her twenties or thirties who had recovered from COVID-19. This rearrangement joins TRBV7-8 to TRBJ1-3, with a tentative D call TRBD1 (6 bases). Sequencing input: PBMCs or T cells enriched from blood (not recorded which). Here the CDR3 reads CASSRFDRSSGNTIYF. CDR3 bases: TGTGCCAGCAGCCGTTTCGACAGGAGCTCTGGAAACACCATATATTTT.